This T cell receptor (beta chain) comes out of a study of T cell responses to AZD1222 COVID-19 vaccine. V was clipped by 6 bases and J by 2 bases, with 11 bases between them. Germline V gene data show CDR1 as MNHEY and CDR2 as SVGAGI. The CDR3 is 14 amino acids. This table comes from immunoSEQ multiplex PCR, and its TCRdb copy is limited to in-frame clones, with some not included. The sample lists some 110,000 clones, about 87% occurring once. This TCR derives from an adult in good health. The rearrangement joins TRBV6-5 to TRBJ1-5; a weak D match, TRBD1 (6 bases). Sequencing was performed on peripheral blood, taken on day 0 of AZD1222 vaccination. The CDR3 region is CASRDSGGNQPQHF. The CDR3 DNA reads TGTGCCAGCAGGGACAGTGGAGGCAATCAGCCCCAGCATTTT.